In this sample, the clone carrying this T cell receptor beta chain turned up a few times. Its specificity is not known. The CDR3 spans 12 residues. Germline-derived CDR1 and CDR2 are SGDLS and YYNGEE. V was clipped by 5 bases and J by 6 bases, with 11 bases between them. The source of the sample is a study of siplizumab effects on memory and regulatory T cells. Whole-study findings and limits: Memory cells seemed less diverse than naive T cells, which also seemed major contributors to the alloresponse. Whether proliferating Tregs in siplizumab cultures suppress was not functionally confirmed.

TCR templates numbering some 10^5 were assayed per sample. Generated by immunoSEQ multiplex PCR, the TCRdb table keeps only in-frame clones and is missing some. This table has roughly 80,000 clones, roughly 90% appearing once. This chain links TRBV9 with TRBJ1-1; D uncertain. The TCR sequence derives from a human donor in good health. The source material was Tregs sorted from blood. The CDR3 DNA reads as TGTGCCAGCAGGACTCCTCGGGCTGAAGCTTTCTTT. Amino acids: CASRTPRAEAFF.